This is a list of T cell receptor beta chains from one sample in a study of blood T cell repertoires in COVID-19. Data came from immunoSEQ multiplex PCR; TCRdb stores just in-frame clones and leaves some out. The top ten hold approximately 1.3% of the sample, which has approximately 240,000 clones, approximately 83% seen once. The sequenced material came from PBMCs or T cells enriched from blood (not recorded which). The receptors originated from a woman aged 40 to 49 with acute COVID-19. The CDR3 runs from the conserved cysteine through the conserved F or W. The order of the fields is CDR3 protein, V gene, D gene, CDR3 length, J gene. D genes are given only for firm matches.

CDR3 protein: CASSYGDSFNYGYTF; V gene: TRBV6-5; D gene: TRBD1; CDR3 length: 15; J gene: TRBJ1-2
CDR3 protein: CASSQLLDSGAKNIQYF; V gene: TRBV3-1/TRBV3-2; D gene: -; CDR3 length: 17; J gene: TRBJ2-4
CDR3 protein: CAWSVGTGNGYTF; V gene: TRBV30; D gene: TRBD1; CDR3 length: 13; J gene: TRBJ1-2
CDR3 protein: CASNPSVGDNQPQHF; V gene: TRBV6-2/TRBV6-3; D gene: -; CDR3 length: 15; J gene: TRBJ1-5
CDR3 protein: CASSGSGGAYNEQFF; V gene: TRBV9; D gene: TRBD2; CDR3 length: 15; J gene: TRBJ2-1
CDR3 protein: CASRRGDEETQYF; V gene: TRBV5-1; D gene: TRBD2; CDR3 length: 13; J gene: TRBJ2-5
CDR3 protein: CAWKPTGQDTEAFF; V gene: TRBV30; D gene: TRBD1; CDR3 length: 14; J gene: TRBJ1-1
CDR3 protein: CASSLETSAIFYEQYF; V gene: TRBV7-8; D gene: TRBD2; CDR3 length: 16; J gene: TRBJ2-7
CDR3 protein: CASSLGGSGSKNIQYF; V gene: TRBV28; D gene: TRBD2; CDR3 length: 16; J gene: TRBJ2-4
CDR3 protein: CASSVGDFNQPQHF; V gene: TRBV9; D gene: -; CDR3 length: 14; J gene: TRBJ1-5
CDR3 protein: CASSLADRDASYEQYF; V gene: TRBV11-3; D gene: TRBD1; CDR3 length: 16; J gene: TRBJ2-7
CDR3 protein: CAIRGRGGPGELFF; V gene: TRBV10-3; D gene: TRBD2; CDR3 length: 14; J gene: TRBJ2-2
CDR3 protein: CASRTGGQYYGYTF; V gene: TRBV5-4; D gene: -; CDR3 length: 14; J gene: TRBJ1-2
CDR3 protein: CASSRRGGNTEAFF; V gene: TRBV6-5; D gene: -; CDR3 length: 14; J gene: TRBJ1-1
CDR3 protein: CASSLRTSGLNTGELFF; V gene: TRBV5-6; D gene: TRBD2; CDR3 length: 17; J gene: TRBJ2-2
CDR3 protein: CASSKTGTGDTEAFF; V gene: TRBV5-5; D gene: TRBD1; CDR3 length: 15; J gene: TRBJ1-1
CDR3 protein: CASSLGLSYNEQFF; V gene: TRBV10-1; D gene: -; CDR3 length: 14; J gene: TRBJ2-1
CDR3 protein: CASSPLPRAPGDNEQFF; V gene: TRBV4-2; D gene: -; CDR3 length: 17; J gene: TRBJ2-1